This T cell receptor beta chain came from a study of human T cells and chemical hapten exposure. As for the study in general: Patients, mostly women, had alopecia areata, alopecia totalis or alopecia universalis.

Using its own MiXCR run on the RACE reads, TCRdb lists one record per CDR3 protein. The sample has about 120,000 distinct CDR3 sequences, roughly 13% seen once. This clonotype was detected only a few times. At one boundary the junction diverges from the germline segment, which might be a read error. Time point described: patch test 1, 2 weeks after DPC sensitization. Treatment of the sample: therapeutic diphenylcyclopropenone sensitization with weekly scalp DPC. The sequence was collected from a man aged 18-30 years with alopecia areata. Some clones in this sample may be carry-over from other donors' samples. The sample here was whole blood, taken in connection with sensitization to the hapten diphenylcyclopropenone (DPC).

CDR3 in amino acids: CASRQAITGTEQYF. The CDR3 DNA follows: TGTGCCAGCAGGCAAGCTATTACAGGGACCGAGCAGTACTTC. The chain carries TRBV4-2 and TRBJ2-7; weak D call: TRBD1 (6 bases). Germline-derived CDR1 and CDR2 are LGHNA and YNFKEQ. CDR3 length: 14 amino acids.